Listed below are T cell receptor beta chains from one sample, sequenced in a study of CD8 T cells in ankylosing spondylitis. A single record per CDR3 protein comes from TCRdb applying MiXCR to the 5' RACE reads. The data show about 350,000 distinct CDR3 sequences, with approximately 22% seen just once and 10% to 15% held by the top ten. What was sequenced was blood, either unsorted or a sorted T cell fraction (not recorded which). The receptors shown here come from a male donor with ankylosing spondylitis or in good health (not recorded which). CDR3s include the opening cysteine and the closing phenylalanine or tryptophan. A D gene is named only where the DNA matches it firmly. Clone size, where shown, is once, few, many, or a class for clones that have expanded.

>-|TRBV11-2|-|TRBJ2-1
CASSLVQGTYNEQFF
TGTGCCAGCAGCTTAGTTCAGGGTACCTACAATGAGCAGTTCTTC
>TRBD1|TRBV25-1|-|TRBJ2-2
CAASTGATGELFF
TGTGCCGCAAGCACAGGGGCCACCGGGGAGCTGTTTTTT
>-|TRBV20-1|few|TRBJ2-7
CSARGSRGSYEQYF
TGCAGTGCTAGAGGGTCGAGAGGCTCCTACGAGCAGTACTTC
>-|TRBV13|few|TRBJ2-6
CASSPPRQTYSGANVLTF
TGTGCCAGCAGCCCCCCGAGACAGACTTACTCTGGGGCCAACGTCCTGACTTTC
>-|TRBV12-3/TRBV12-4|-|TRBJ2-1
CASSWTADMTYNEQFF
TGTGCCAGCAGCTGGACAGCTGATATGACCTACAATGAGCAGTTCTTC
>TRBD1|TRBV11-2|-|TRBJ1-1
CAIRTGPMNTEAFF
TGTGCCATCAGGACAGGGCCCATGAACACTGAAGCTTTCTTT
>TRBD2|TRBV6-5|few|TRBJ2-5
CASSYLAGGGTQYF
TGTGCCAGCAGTTACCTCGCGGGGGGAGGGACCCAGTACTTC
>-|TRBV5-1|-|TRBJ2-7
CASSHPPGRDVLNEQYF
TGCGCCAGCAGCCACCCCCCCGGCAGGGACGTTCTCAACGAGCAGTACTTC
>-|TRBV7-6|-|TRBJ1-1
CASSIRTDAKAEAFF
TGTGCCAGCAGCATCCGGACAGATGCTAAGGCTGAAGCTTTCTTT
>-|TRBV27|few|TRBJ2-7
CAVPKGTYEQYF
TGTGCCGTCCCCAAGGGCACCTACGAGCAGTACTTC
>TRBD2|TRBV9|few|TRBJ2-3
CASSVGGGGPTDTQYF
TGTGCCAGCAGCGTAGGAGGCGGGGGGCCCACAGATACGCAGTATTTT
>-|TRBV7-9|-|TRBJ1-4
CASSLVDGAEKLFF
TGTGCCAGCAGCTTAGTAGACGGGGCCGAAAAACTGTTTTTT
>TRBD1|TRBV6-1|few|TRBJ2-1
CASSDTGTGAYNEQFF
TGTGCCAGCAGTGATACCGGGACAGGGGCCTACAATGAGCAGTTCTTC
>-|TRBV2|few|TRBJ2-1
CASRNARQPHLNEQFF
TGTGCCAGCAGGAATGCCCGGCAGCCCCACCTGAATGAGCAGTTCTTC
>-|TRBV20-1|few|TRBJ2-1
CSAGRVVRVYNEQFF
TGCAGTGCTGGGAGAGTGGTTCGTGTCTACAATGAGCAGTTCTTC
>-|TRBV14|-|TRBJ2-7
CASSQDSYYEQYF
TGTGCCAGCAGCCAAGACAGCTACTACGAGCAGTACTTC
>-|TRBV29-1|-|TRBJ2-7
CSVEYRDSYEQYF
TGCAGCGTTGAATACAGGGACTCCTACGAGCAGTACTTC
>-|TRBV27|-|TRBJ2-3
CASSLQGGAPDTQYF
TGTGCCAGCAGTTTGCAAGGGGGAGCGCCAGATACGCAGTATTTT
>TRBD1|TRBV12-3/TRBV12-4|many|TRBJ2-7
CASSPTGREQYF
TGTGCCAGCAGTCCGACAGGGAGAGAGCAGTACTTC
>-|TRBV7-9|-|TRBJ1-2
CASSLVSVLDGYTF
TGTGCCAGCAGCTTAGTTTCCGTACTTGATGGCTACACCTTC
>-|TRBV27|few|TRBJ1-4
CATSSLTGTGEKLFF
TGTGCCACCTCCTCTCTCACAGGGACGGGCGAAAAACTGTTTTTT
>-|TRBV12-3/TRBV12-4|-|TRBJ2-2
CASREAGTGELFF
TGTGCCAGCAGAGAGGCTGGAACCGGGGAGCTGTTTTTT
>-|TRBV29-1|-|TRBJ2-7
CSVEDGDYEQYF
TGCAGCGTTGAAGACGGGGACTACGAGCAGTACTTC
>TRBD2|TRBV20-1|few|TRBJ2-4
CSARTRLAGRVQYF
TGCAGTGCTAGAACTAGACTAGCGGGTCGGGTTCAGTACTTC
>-|TRBV29-1|few|TRBJ2-3
CSARTASTDTQYF
TGCAGCGCCCGGACAGCTAGCACAGATACGCAGTATTTT
>-|TRBV6-1|-|TRBJ2-5
CASSEGLLGQKTQYF
TGTGCCAGCAGTGAAGGTCTTTTAGGGCAGAAGACCCAGTACTTC
>-|TRBV5-5|few|TRBJ2-7
CASSPYDRSSYEQYF
TGTGCCAGCAGCCCATATGACAGGAGCTCCTACGAGCAGTACTTC
>-|TRBV12-3/TRBV12-4|-|TRBJ2-2
CASSLPTPPGELFF
TGTGCCAGCAGTCTCCCAACTCCTCCCGGGGAGCTGTTTTTT
>-|TRBV24-1|few|TRBJ2-5
CATSDFIVRAQYF
TGTGCCACCAGTGATTTCATTGTCCGCGCCCAGTACTTC
>-|TRBV4-1|-|TRBJ2-7
CASSPAPDVPYEQYF
TGCGCCAGCAGCCCTGCGCCGGACGTACCCTACGAGCAGTACTTC
>TRBD2|TRBV11-2|few|TRBJ2-7
CASTLAGTYEQYF
TGTGCCAGCACTCTAGCGGGGACCTACGAGCAGTACTTC
>TRBD2|TRBV4-1|few|TRBJ2-5
CASSPPRSSGGETQYF
TGCGCCAGCAGCCCCCCGCGGTCTAGCGGGGGAGAGACCCAGTACTTC
>-|TRBV10-2|-|TRBJ2-7
CASKGHPPDEQYF
TGCGCCAGCAAGGGGCACCCCCCCGACGAGCAGTACTTC
>-|TRBV15|many|TRBJ2-5
CATSRDLSWRPQETQYF
TGTGCCACCAGCAGAGATCTGTCTTGGCGACCCCAAGAGACCCAGTACTTC
>TRBD2|TRBV20-1|-|TRBJ2-5
CSAFSGGPETQYF
TGCAGTGCTTTTAGCGGGGGACCCGAGACCCAGTACTTC
>-|TRBV4-2|once|TRBJ2-3
CASSQAGISGSSTDTQYF
TGTGCCAGCAGCCAAGCTGGTATAAGCGGGTCTAGCACAGATACGCAGTATTTT
>TRBD1|TRBV29-1|few|TRBJ2-7
CSVYGGQGPSYEQYF
TGCAGCGTTTATGGCGGACAGGGGCCCTCCTACGAGCAGTACTTC
>TRBD2|TRBV11-2|-|TRBJ2-4
CASSLASGPKGNIQYF
TGTGCCAGCAGCTTGGCTAGCGGGCCAAAGGGAAACATTCAGTACTTC
>-|TRBV19|few|TRBJ2-1
CARGDGGNEQFF
TGTGCCAGGGGGGATGGAGGGAATGAGCAGTTCTTC
>-|TRBV28|many|TRBJ2-7
CASSLGSSVRYEQYF
TGTGCCAGCAGTTTAGGTTCGTCGGTGCGGTACGAGCAGTACTTC
>-|TRBV7-9|-|TRBJ2-7
CASSSWSMYEQYF
TGTGCCAGCAGCTCCTGGTCAATGTACGAGCAGTACTTC
>TRBD2|TRBV11-2|few|TRBJ2-3
CASSLSGSGGHTDTQYF
TGTGCCAGCAGCTTAAGTGGCAGCGGGGGGCACACAGATACGCAGTATTTT
>TRBD1|TRBV12-3/TRBV12-4|-|TRBJ2-1
CASSFGTGYGEQFF
TGTGCCAGCAGTTTTGGGACAGGGTATGGTGAGCAGTTCTTC
>-|TRBV14|-|TRBJ2-1
CASSRTGLGYNEQFF
TGTGCCAGCAGCCGAACGGGTTTGGGCTACAATGAGCAGTTCTTC
>-|TRBV5-4|-|TRBJ2-3
CASSSDGGIDTQYF
TGTGCCAGCAGCTCCGATGGTGGGATAGATACGCAGTATTTT
>-|TRBV4-1|-|TRBJ2-1
CASSPVVTGQVNEQFF
TGCGCCAGCAGCCCAGTAGTAACAGGGCAGGTCAATGAGCAGTTCTTC
>-|TRBV11-2|few|TRBJ2-1
CASSLQTHHRIINEQFF
TGTGCCAGCAGCTTACAGACCCACCACCGGATCATCAATGAGCAGTTCTTC
>-|TRBV18|few|TRBJ2-1
CASSPAIYNEQFF
TGTGCCAGCTCACCAGCTATCTACAATGAGCAGTTCTTC
>TRBD1|TRBV29-1|few|TRBJ2-7
CSVVGGHSYEQYF
TGCAGCGTTGTAGGGGGCCACTCCTACGAGCAGTACTTC
>-|TRBV6-4|-|TRBJ2-2
CASSPTVRTGELFF
TGTGCCAGCAGTCCGACAGTGCGCACCGGGGAGCTGTTTTTT
>-|TRBV7-2|many|TRBJ2-3
CASSETGTGADTQYF
TGTGCCAGCAGCGAAACGGGGACTGGGGCAGATACGCAGTATTTT
>TRBD1|TRBV3-1|-|TRBJ1-4
CASSPGDSSNEKLFF
TGTGCCAGCAGCCCTGGGGACAGTTCAAATGAAAAACTGTTTTTT
>TRBD1|TRBV5-1|-|TRBJ2-4
CASSWGQGVNIQYF
TGCGCCAGCAGCTGGGGACAGGGGGTGAACATTCAGTACTTC
>TRBD2|TRBV7-9|-|TRBJ2-3
CASSLPSGGPRDTQYF
TGTGCCAGCAGCTTACCTAGCGGGGGGCCGAGGGATACGCAGTATTTT
>TRBD2|TRBV5-1|-|TRBJ2-7
CASSLFGGAYEQYF
TGCGCCAGCAGCTTATTTGGGGGGGCCTACGAGCAGTACTTC
>-|TRBV5-1|-|TRBJ2-1
CASSLAGNGGNEQFF
TGCGCCAGCAGCTTGGCCGGGAATGGGGGCAATGAGCAGTTCTTC